The 20 T cell receptor beta chains given below trace back to one sample, sequenced in a study of T cell changes during pregnancy in multiple sclerosis. The assay was immunoSEQ multiplex PCR, and TCRdb's table has in-frame clones only and misses some. The data hold 30,000 to 45,000 clones, with 91% observed a single time. The sample here was CD8+ T cells from peripheral blood mononuclear cells, taken in the second trimester of pregnancy. The receptor source for this set is a female donor with multiple sclerosis, enrolled in a pregnancy study.

The chain carries TRBV6-5 and TRBJ1-1; tentatively, D is TRBD1 (6 bases). Germline-derived CDR1 and CDR2 are MNHEY and SVGAGI. V lost 2 bases and J lost 11, with 12 bases in between. CDR3 length: 12 amino acids. In DNA form, the CDR3 reads TGTGCCAGCAGTTACGGGGCAGGGGCCGCTTTCTTT. The encoded protein is CASSYGAGAAFF.

V is TRBV27 and J is TRBJ1-3, with a tentative D call TRBD1 (5 bases). The germline V gene has CDR1 MNHEY and CDR2 SMNVEV (reference sequence). V dropped 5 bases and J dropped 0 bases, with 17 bases sitting between them. The CDR3 runs to 17 residues. The CDR3 sequence: CASSLGGAQYSGNTIYF. The CDR3 DNA reads TGTGCCAGCAGTCTGGGCGGGGCTCAGTACTCTGGAAACACCATATATTTT.

The rearrangement links TRBV27 to TRBJ1-5; D remains ambiguous. V was shortened by 4 bases and J by 1 base, with 11 bases between the two germline ends. The length of the CDR3 is 15 residues. CDR1 and CDR2 from the germline V gene are MNHEY and SMNVEV (reference sequence). The CDR3 nucleotides read TGTGCCAGCAGTTGGTCGGGAGGGAGCAATCAGCCCCAGCATTTT. Amino acid sequence: CASSWSGGSNQPQHF.

The chain couples TRBV14 to TRBJ2-3; D perhaps matches TRBD2 (6 bases). This CDR3 region has 13 residues. From germline, CDR1 is SGHDN and CDR2 FVKESK. Trimming pared 1 base from V and 4 bases from J, leaving 6 bases between. CDR3 sequence: CASSQGEADTQYF. The CDR3 DNA sequence: TGTGCCAGCAGCCAAGGGGAGGCAGATACGCAGTATTTT. The entire variable domain, with the rest obtained from reference TRBV14 and TRBJ2-3, is as follows: EAGVTQFPSHSVIEKGQTVTLRCDPISGHDNLYWYRRVMGKEIKFLLHFVKESKQDESGMPNNRFLAERTGGTYSTLKVQPAELEDSGVYFCASSQGEADTQYFGPGTRLTVL.

The J gene is TRBJ1-1, the V gene TRBV23-1; D is perhaps TRBD1 (6 bases). TRBV23-1 qualifies as an ORF whose function is uncertain. CDR3 length equals 14 residues. Between the trimmed V and J ends, which lost 3 bases and 0 bases, there was a span of 8 bases. The CDR3 is CASSQDRMNTEAFF. The CDR3, as DNA: TGCGCCAGCAGTCAGGACAGAATGAACACTGAAGCTTTCTTT.

The chain links TRBV7-2 to TRBJ2-3; D is unclear. Per the germline V gene, CDR1 is SGHTA and CDR2 is FQGNSA. The CDR3 runs to 16 residues. V lost 5 bases, J lost 5 bases, and 20 bases lay in between. The CDR3 DNA is TGTGCCAGCAGCCCCCGCGCCGCCGGTGGTGGAGATACGCAGTATTTT. The encoded protein is CASSPRAAGGGDTQYF.

The chain joins TRBV30 to TRBJ1-4; 8 nucleotides align to TRBD1. The CDR3 spans 21 residues. Per germline, CDR1 GTSNPN and CDR2 SVGIG (reference sequence). With 2 bases clipped from V and 6 bases from J, the junction kept 26 bases outside the gene matches. CDR3 DNA: TGTGCCTGGAGTCCCAGCAACCAGCCACGACAGGGGATGTTCGCCGATGAAAAACTGTTTTTT. As protein: CAWSPSNQPRQGMFADEKLFF.

The rearrangement links TRBV7-2 to TRBJ2-2; 8 bases map to TRBD2. The V gene's germline CDR1 is SGHTA and CDR2 FQGNSA. CDR3 length: 15 residues. The trim removed 3 bases at V and 7 bases at J, leaving 7 bases unmatched. For the CDR3, the DNA is TGTGCCAGCAGCTTTTTTTTCGGGGGGGACGGGGAGCTGTTTTTT. Protein sequence: CASSFFFGGDGELFF.

The chain is built from TRBV4-1 and TRBJ2-3, with 11 nucleotides matching TRBD2. The V segment lost 6 bases and the J segment 0 bases; nucleotides outside the gene matches: 8. Per germline, CDR1 MGHRA and CDR2 YSYEKL. The CDR3 loop spans 17 amino acids. CDR3 DNA: TGCGCCAGCAGAACTAGCGGGAGCGACACTAGCACAGATACGCAGTATTTT. Translation gives CASRTSGSDTSTDTQYF.

This clone was seen a few times. The CDR3 region is CASSLRDYNEQFF. The CDR3 DNA sequence: TGTGCCAGCAGTTTACGGGATTACAATGAGCAGTTCTTC. This sequence joins TRBV27 and TRBJ2-1, with a weak D call TRBD2 (5 bases). Trimming stripped 2 bases from V and 4 bases from J, with 6 bases between. This CDR3 region has 13 residues. Germline CDR1 is MNHEY and CDR2 is SMNVEV (reference sequence).

This clone was counted between two and nine times. The chain joins TRBV5-1 to TRBJ2-7, with 8 bases matching TRBD1. The V and J ends lost 0 bases and 5 bases, in that order; junction bases with no gene match: 7. The length of the CDR3 is 15 residues. Looked up from germline, CDR1 is SGHRS and CDR2 is YFSETQ. DNA for the CDR3: TGCGCCAGCAGCTTGGAAGGACAGGGCTTCGACGAGCAGTACTTC. Its translation is CASSLEGQGFDEQYF.

The chain links TRBV9 to TRBJ1-2; 10 nucleotides align to TRBD1. Germline V lookup: CDR1 SGDLS, CDR2 YYNGEE. The CDR3 loop spans 15 amino acids. The ends lost 4 bases at V and 8 bases at J; junction bases unmatched: 11. This CDR3 is CASSPMTGGAGGYTF. The CDR3 bases are TGTGCCAGCAGCCCAATGACAGGGGGCGCGGGAGGCTACACCTTC.

The V call is TRBV11-2, the J call TRBJ2-5; D might be TRBD2 (6 bases). CDR3 length: 15 residues. The V gene's germline CDR1 is SGHAT and CDR2 FQNNGV. Trimming removed 1 base at V and 1 base at J, with 10 bases between. CDR3 in amino acids: CASSLGGGFQETQYF. CDR3 sequence (DNA): TGTGCCAGCAGCTTAGGCGGAGGGTTCCAAGAGACCCAGTACTTC.

The rearrangement links TRBV19 to TRBJ1-1; no clear D. Per germline, CDR1 LNHDA and CDR2 SQIVND (reference sequence). The CDR3 contains 13 residues. V lost 4 bases and J lost 0, with 6 bases in between. CDR3: CASSSSMNTEAFF. CDR3 coding DNA: TGTGCCAGTAGTAGTAGTATGAACACTGAAGCTTTCTTT.

The chain has TRBV13 and TRBJ1-3, with a possible D match to TRBD1 (5 bases). This CDR3 is built from 15 residues. The ends were cut back, 5 bases at V and 2 bases at J, with 13 bases in the middle. Germline assignment: CDR1 PRHDT and CDR2 FYEKMQ (reference sequence). The CDR3 DNA follows: TGTGCCAGCAGCCCAGGGATCGTACCTGGAAACACCATATATTTT. Translation: CASSPGIVPGNTIYF.

The table lists this clone with a count of one. The chain carries TRBV5-1 and TRBJ1-1, with 7 bases lining up with TRBD1. CDR1 and CDR2 (germline): SGHRS, YFSETQ. V dropped 8 bases and J dropped 8; count of bases not matched to a gene: 12. The CDR3 totals 13 residues. CDR3 nucleotide sequence: TGCGCCAGTAACCAGGGACAGAGCAGCGAAGCTTTCTTT. This codes for CASNQGQSSEAFF.

The chain couples TRBV27 to TRBJ2-3; D is unresolved. This CDR3 has 13 residues. V dropped 4 bases and J dropped 1 base, with 6 bases sitting between them. The germline V gene encodes CDR1 MNHEY and CDR2 SMNVEV (reference sequence). The DNA of the CDR3 is TGTGCCAGCAGTTACGGTGGCACAGATACGCAGTATTTT. This encodes CASSYGGTDTQYF.

This chain connects TRBV10-1 to TRBJ2-1, with 11 bases matching TRBD2. CDR3 length: 16 residues. Germline CDR1 and CDR2: WNHNN and SYGVQD (reference sequence). Unmatched junction bases numbered 5, after V lost 3 bases and J lost 4 bases. The CDR3 DNA sequence: TGCGCCAGCAGTGAAACTAGCGGGAGCCCTTACAATGAGCAGTTCTTC. It encodes CASSETSGSPYNEQFF.

This chain connects TRBV27 to TRBJ2-7; 9 bases match TRBD1. Germline CDR1 and CDR2: MNHEY and SMNVEV (reference sequence). The CDR3 extends over 15 amino acids. The trim removed 3 bases at V and 4 bases at J, leaving 7 bases unmatched. The chain's CDR3 is CASSFKTGGAYEQYF. CDR3 nucleotide sequence: TGTGCCAGCAGTTTCAAGACAGGGGGAGCTTACGAGCAGTACTTC.

This clone occurred a few times. DNA of the CDR3: TGTGCCAGTAGTATGGGACAGGGGGGGAGCTATGGCTACACCTTC. Residues: CASSMGQGGSYGYTF. The chain couples TRBV19 to TRBJ1-2; 11 bases are shared with TRBD1. Trimming took 3 bases from V and 4 from J; bases not matched to a gene: 4. The CDR3 has 15 amino acids. The germline V gene has CDR1 LNHDA and CDR2 SQIVND (reference sequence).